This T cell receptor (beta chain) was found in a study of human T cells and chemical hapten exposure. In the study overall: The patient population, which was mostly female, had alopecia areata, totalis or universalis.

Regarding the study as a whole: Patch test score was positively correlated with the counts of TCRs that had expanded at PT1. No change in TCRs above 1 in 1000 frequency was produced by DPC sensitization.

Each CDR3 protein gets one entry after TCRdb re-called the RACE reads with MiXCR. Here the sample spans about 80,000 distinct CDR3 sequences, 14% being singletons. This CDR3 has 16 residues. Trimming at V came to 0 bases and at J to 10 bases, leaving 14 bases not matched to a gene. Per germline, CDR1 LGHNT and CDR2 FRNRAP. Note on this clonotype: Its target is not known.

Described time point: pre-sensitization, week 0. Indicated treatment: therapeutic diphenylcyclopropenone sensitization with weekly scalp DPC. The input for sequencing was whole blood, taken in connection with sensitization to the hapten diphenylcyclopropenone (DPC). The genes are TRBV12-5 and TRBJ1-1, with TRBD1 matching over 7 bases. The clonotype originates from a woman aged 45 to 65 with alopecia areata. Some clones in this sample may be carry-over from other donors' samples. The CDR3 is CASGLVLSGGSTVAFF. The CDR3, as DNA: TGTGCTAGTGGTTTGGTACTGTCAGGGGGTTCAACGGTAGCTTTCTTT.